One and the same sample provided the 25 T cell receptor beta chains below, sequenced in a study of blood T cells in healthy people across ages. A second 7 to 11 cycle PCR used barcoded and J-beta primers. TCRdb recomputed calls from the 5' RACE reads with MiXCR, one row per CDR3 protein. Of roughly 1,500,000 distinct CDR3 sequences listed, roughly 45% were seen once; the top ten hold approximately 7.9%. The sample was blood. The receptor set was obtained from a woman aged 18-29 years in good health.

This chain links TRBV28 with TRBJ1-5; D is ambiguous. The germline V gene has CDR1 MDHEN and CDR2 SYDVKM. The CDR3 has 14 residues. V lost 2 bases and J 8 bases, leaving 13 bases between the germline ends. The CDR3, as DNA: TGTGCCAGCAGTTTAGCGGTGGGCTTGGAGCCCCAGCATTTT. Protein sequence: CASSLAVGLEPQHF.

The rearrangement joins TRBV7-3 to TRBJ2-7; maybe TRBD2 (7 bases). The germline V gene has CDR1 SGHTA and CDR2 FQGTGA. V was pared by 2 bases and J by 5 bases, with 13 bases between. The CDR3 contains 14 residues. CDR3 region: CASSLVGGDNEQYF. The CDR3, as DNA: TGTGCCAGCAGCTTAGTAGGGGGGGACAACGAGCAGTACTTC.

V is TRBV19 and J is TRBJ2-7; maybe TRBD1 (5 bases). The V gene lost 6 bases and the J gene lost 4 bases, with 19 bases spanning the gap. The CDR3 sequence is 15 residues long. The germline gives CDR1 LNHDA, CDR2 SQIVND (reference sequence). CDR3 DNA: TGTGCCAGTAGCCCGGCACAGGCTAATGGATACGAGCAGTACTTC. This translates into CASSPAQANGYEQYF.

This clonotype was seen once. The chain uses TRBV24-1 and TRBJ2-3; D may be TRBD2 (7 bases). Deletions cut 11 bases from V and 6 bases from J, with 20 bases between. Germline CDR1 and CDR2: KGHDR and SFDVKD. The CDR3 sequence is 14 residues long. As DNA, the CDR3 is TGTGCCAGCGGGCGGGGGCCGCCGGAGGATACGCAGTATTTT. This sequence encodes CASGRGPPEDTQYF.

CDR3 sequence reads: CSAGPNLPYYEQYF. The CDR3 DNA is TGCAGTGCCGGACCGAACCTCCCCTATTACGAGCAGTACTTC. V usage is TRBV20-1 and J usage is TRBJ2-4; D remains unclear. Gene TRBJ2-7 matches the end of the DNA better, so the J call may be wrong. The CDR3 spans 14 residues. Germline V gene sequence: CDR1 DFQATT, CDR2 SNEGSKA (reference sequence).

The gene calls are TRBV5-1 and TRBJ1-5; D is possibly TRBD1 (6 bases). CDR1 is SGHRS and CDR2 is YFSETQ in the germline V gene. The CDR3 sequence is 13 residues long. The V and J ends lost 3 bases and 5 bases respectively, with 9 bases between them. The CDR3 region has the DNA TGCGCCAGCAGCTGGGGGCTTGATCAGCCCCAGCATTTT. Its protein product is CASSWGLDQPQHF.

The rearrangement joins TRBV12-3 or TRBV12-4 to TRBJ2-4; tentative D call: TRBD1 (5 bases). Trimming shortened V by 5 bases and J by 0 bases, and 14 bases separated the two germline ends. This CDR3 comprises 16 residues. CDR3 residues: CASSETAYLAKNIQYF. The CDR3 bases are TGTGCCAGCAGTGAGACAGCTTACCTAGCCAAAAACATTCAGTACTTC.

V is TRBV11-2 and J is TRBJ2-5; no reliable D call. TRBJ2-7 explains the end of the DNA better; the J call may be wrong. The CDR3 length is 12 residues. The germline CDR1 and CDR2 sequences are SGHAT and FQNNGV. Here the CDR3 reads CASSPQRYEQYF. As DNA, the CDR3 is TGTGCCAGCAGCCCCCAACGGTACGAGCAGTACTTC.

The chain recombines TRBV6-6 with TRBJ2-7, with D tentatively TRBD1 (6 bases). The better agreement between TRBJ2-4 and the DNA end casts doubt on the J call. Germline V gene sequence: CDR1 MNHNY, CDR2 SVGAGI (reference sequence). CDR3 length: 15 amino acids. The CDR3 DNA reads as TGTGCCAGCAGCGAAGGGGGTATCGGCAAAAACATTCAGTACTTC. This encodes CASSEGGIGKNIQYF.

This clonotype was found a few times. The CDR3 nucleotides read TGTGCCAGCAGCCAATACGGACGGACCCCAGGGGGCTACACCTTC. Amino acids: CASSQYGRTPGGYTF. The chain is built from TRBV3-1 and TRBJ1-2; D is perhaps TRBD1 (5 bases). Trimming stripped 2 bases from V and 8 bases from J, with 18 bases between. CDR3 length equals 15 residues. Germline CDR1 LGHDT, CDR2 YNNKEL (reference sequence). Together with reference TRBV3-1 and TRBJ1-2, the CDR3 gives the full variable domain: DTAVSQTPKYLVTQMGNDKSIKCEQNLGHDTMYWYKQDSKKFLKIMFSYNNKELIINETVPNRFSPKSPDKAHLNLHINSLELGDSAVYFCASSQYGRTPGGYTFGSGTRLTVV.

The chain uses TRBV27 and TRBJ2-1, with TRBD1 matching over 9 bases. Germline values: CDR1 MNHEY, CDR2 SMNVEV (reference sequence). V was clipped by 7 bases and J by 9 bases; unmatched bases: 13. This CDR3 comprises 15 residues. Written as DNA, the CDR3 is TGTGCCAGCACTCGTGTAGGGACAGGGCCTAGTGAGCAGTTCTTC. Translation gives CASTRVGTGPSEQFF.

This clonotype has a single count. This rearrangement joins TRBV24-1 to TRBJ2-3; D is undetermined. CDR1 KGHDR and CDR2 SFDVKD come from the germline V gene. Trimming took 5 bases from V and 8 from J, leaving 13 bases between them. CDR3 size: 13 residues. The CDR3 DNA reads TGTGCCACCAGTGGCCCGACGAACATTACGCAGTATTTT. This codes for CATSGPTNITQYF.

There are a few counts of this clonotype. The chain links TRBV9 to TRBJ2-7, with 7 bases lining up with TRBD2. The CDR3 contains 15 residues. Looked up from germline, CDR1 is SGDLS and CDR2 is YYNGEE. V trimming: 3 bases; J trimming: 2 bases; junction bases outside the gene matches: 8. CDR3 DNA sequence: TGTGCCAGCAGCGCTCTAGCGGAGGGAACCTACGAGCAGTACTTC. Its translation is CASSALAEGTYEQYF.

Ten or more counts support this clonotype. The rearrangement links TRBV11-2 to TRBJ2-1; no reliable D call. Germline lookup yields CDR1 SGHAT and CDR2 FQNNGV. The CDR3 sequence is 12 residues long. V lost 6 bases, J lost 6 bases, and 9 bases lay in between. In DNA, the CDR3 is TGTGCCAGCAGTTTTTGGGGCAATGAGCAGTTCTTC. It translates to CASSFWGNEQFF.

This clonotype was seen repeatedly, ten times or more. The chain combines TRBV4-1 with TRBJ2-1; D gene uncertain. This CDR3 spans 13 amino acids. With 1 base removed from V and 7 bases from J, the gap between germline ends came to 8 bases. From germline, CDR1 is MGHRA and CDR2 YSYEKL. Here the CDR3 reads CASSQGEKNEQFF. The CDR3 DNA is TGCGCCAGCAGCCAAGGGGAAAAAAATGAGCAGTTCTTC.

This clonotype was observed a handful of times. The gene calls are TRBV7-9 and TRBJ1-2; no reliable D call. The CDR3 runs 14 residues. CDR1 SEHNR and CDR2 FQNEAQ come from the germline V gene (reference sequence). V was cut by 1 base and J by 4 bases, with 10 bases left in between. CDR3 region: CASSLEGRTYGYTF. The CDR3 DNA follows: TGTGCCAGCAGCTTAGAGGGCAGAACCTATGGCTACACCTTC.

The genes are TRBV3-1 and TRBJ1-1; TRBD1 matches 8 bases. In germline, CDR1 is LGHDT, CDR2 YNNKEL (reference sequence). This CDR3 region has 16 residues. Germline trimming cut 4 bases from V and 0 bases from J; bases unmatched to any gene: 7. CDR3 coding DNA: TGTGCCAGCAGCCCTGAGACAGGGGTCATGAACACTGAAGCTTTCTTT. Translating it yields CASSPETGVMNTEAFF.

The rearrangement links TRBV4-1 to TRBJ2-7; D call uncertain. Germline V gives CDR1 MGHRA, CDR2 YSYEKL. Trimming cost V 4 bases and J 4 bases, with 20 bases left between them. CDR3 size: 16 residues. CDR3 residues: CASSLTVRRLLYEQYF. Here the CDR3 DNA reads TGCGCCAGCAGCCTAACGGTAAGGCGGCTTCTTTACGAGCAGTACTTC.

This clonotype was recorded a few times. The chain has TRBV2 and TRBJ1-5; tentative D call: TRBD1 (6 bases). The germline gives CDR1 SNHLY, CDR2 FYNNEI. This CDR3 has 13 amino acids. The germline V and J ends were trimmed by 4 bases and 9 bases, with 13 bases remaining between them. The CDR3 DNA sequence: TGTGCCAGCAGTGGAGGGGGGGGTCTGCCCCAGCATTTT. Translated: CASSGGGGLPQHF.

This rearrangement joins TRBV28 to TRBJ2-7, with TRBD2 matching over 12 bases. V dropped 3 bases and J dropped 3; count of bases not matched to a gene: 6. The CDR3 loop spans 16 amino acids. CDR1 and CDR2 (germline): MDHEN, SYDVKM. The CDR3 is CASSFFGLAGLYEQYF. The CDR3 bases are TGTGCCAGCAGTTTTTTCGGACTAGCGGGGCTCTACGAGCAGTACTTC.

DNA of the CDR3: TGTGCCAGCAGCCCACTAGCGGGGGGTTATACCCAGTACTTC. It is translated as CASSPLAGGYTQYF. The chain recombines TRBV11-1 with TRBJ2-5, with 12 bases matching TRBD2. CDR3 length: 14 amino acids. Losses at the gene ends were 5 bases for V and 8 bases for J; bases not matched to a gene: 6. Germline CDR1 is SGHAT and CDR2 is FQDESV (reference sequence).

On this clonotype: A much bigger clone sits one base away, suggesting this may be a read error. The rearrangement joins TRBV29-1 to TRBJ2-7; TRBD1 is a possible D gene (7 bases). Germline V lookup: CDR1 SQVTM, CDR2 ANQGSEA. This CDR3 is built from 16 residues. Here the CDR3 reads CSVEDRGTDGFYEQNF. DNA of the CDR3: TGCAGCGTTGAAGACCGGGGGACAGATGGATTCTACGAGCAGAACTTC.

At least ten counts were recorded for this clonotype. The chain joins TRBV12-3 or TRBV12-4 to TRBJ1-2; 9 bases line up with TRBD1. The J segment lost 8 bases and the V segment lost 6 bases, leaving 7 bases of the junction unmatched. CDR3 length: 13 amino acids. The CDR3: CASRSGQGSGYTF. The CDR3 DNA is TGTGCCAGCAGATCGGGACAGGGCTCGGGCTACACCTTC.

The chain employs TRBV27 and TRBJ2-5; 8 bases fit TRBD2. This CDR3 has 12 amino acids. Germline lookup yields CDR1 MNHEY and CDR2 SMNVEV (reference sequence). The junction had 14 bases not matched to a gene; V was cut back by 10 bases and J by 13 bases. CDR3 DNA sequence: TGTGCCAACAATATCCGGGGGGGAGAGTGGTACTTC. Translating it yields CANNIRGGEWYF.

The CDR3 region has the DNA TGTGCCAGCAGCCGAAGGCCTTCCGGGCTAGCCGTGAGCTCCTACGAGCAGTACTTC. It translates to CASSRRPSGLAVSSYEQYF. V gene TRBV11-2 combines with J gene TRBJ2-7; the D gene is possibly TRBD2 (5 bases). The CDR3 is 19 amino acids. Trimming left V 5 bases short and J 0 bases short, with 26 bases between. Germline CDR1 reads SGHAT; CDR2 reads FQNNGV.